This T cell receptor beta chain appears in the sequencing data of a study of early T cells in non-severe SARS-CoV-2 infection (dated by TCRdb to the early 2020s). Turning to the overall study: Because TCR sequencing was done on bulk RNA from unsorted whole blood, the alpha and beta chains could not be paired.

CDR1 and CDR2 are drawn from the germline V gene (reference sequence): MNHEY, SMNVEV. V is clipped by 2 bases and J by 6 bases, and the sequence between their germline boundaries is 11 bases long. The CDR3 runs 14 residues from the cysteine to the phenylalanine. The only DNA kept is the CDR3, 42 bases in frame from the first base. The study was a case-control design nested within a healthcare worker cohort in London, UK, with weekly nasopharyngeal swab PCR tests and blood sampling. Between 23 and 31 March 2020, the week of the UK lockdown, healthcare workers were enrolled and then followed up weekly for as long as 16 weeks. This clonotype occurred many times. Its antigen is currently not known. Base qualities are not at hand, and no much larger clone is one base apart. Libraries were constructed by 5' RACE. Sequencing took place on a NextSeq 500. To correct for sequencing error and PCR bias, the TCR library protocol tagged individual cDNA molecules with unique molecular identifiers. Sequencing covered both TCR alpha and beta chains, and within each sample the abundances of alpha and beta sequences were tightly co-correlated. In the authors' own workflow: Decombinator V4 was used to perform V gene, J gene and CDR3 annotation of TCR sequences. TCRs were defined as expanded if a significant change between any two time points was detected under a Poisson model with p below 0.0001. TCR abundances were normalised to the total number of TCRs sequenced per sample and expressed as counts per million. MAIT TCRs were defined by TRAV1-2 paired with TRAJ12, TRAJ20 or TRAJ33, and iNKT TCRs by TRAV10 paired with TRAJ18. A search of VDJdb, accessed on 1 November 2021, was run for TCRs annotated to CMV, EBV and SARS-CoV-2, with TCRs annotated for multiple antigens excluded. The raw public reads went through TCRdb reprocessing: fastp at Q25, MiXCR clone calling, in-frame beta chains kept. Every entry covers one CDR3 protein and lists the most common genes and DNA from its rows. Clone size and V and J calls follow TCRdb, not the original study. Within this sample are roughly 54,000 distinct CDR3 sequences, with over 10% of them counted one time only. The ten largest account for around 4.7% of the sample.

General findings and caveats noted by the study authors: VDJdb matching was skewed toward anti-spike CD8 responses, so virus-specific expansions were likely underestimated and private and CD4 specificities were missed.

The sequence derives from an adult who was a healthcare worker with PCR-confirmed SARS-CoV-2 infection or an uninfected control (not recorded which). The rearrangement joined TRBV27 to TRBJ1-5, with the D gene uncertain. Specimen: whole blood. The CDR3 region has the sequence CASSLTGYGQPQHF. The DNA sequence reads TGTGCCAGCAGTTTAACGGGTTACGGTCAGCCCCAGCATTTT.